The 4 T cell receptor beta chains given below trace back to one sample, sequenced in a study of T-cell memory formation after mild COVID-19. TCRdb processed the 5' RACE reads anew with MiXCR; each CDR3 protein has one entry. The table lists 400,000 to 500,000 distinct CDR3 sequences, 15% to 20% of them singletons. Sequenced input: PBMCs or a T cell subset sorted from them (not recorded which). Every receptor here comes from an adult woman who had mild COVID-19 (a few samples of this study predate the infection). Cell type and time point are not known.

This clonotype was counted between two and nine times. This chain joins TRBV3-1 and TRBJ1-2; 7 bases are a match to TRBD1. This CDR3 is built from 18 residues. CDR1 and CDR2 (germline): LGHDT, YNNKEL (reference sequence). The V and J ends lost 4 bases and 2 bases, in that order; junction bases with no gene match: 16. CDR3 in amino acids: CASSPNLRGGGLNYGYTF. The CDR3 DNA reads TGTGCCAGCAGCCCTAATCTCAGGGGGGGTGGGCTCAACTATGGCTACACCTTC.

The V call is TRBV20-1, the J call TRBJ1-6, with D maybe TRBD1 (5 bases). CDR1 DFQATT and CDR2 SNEGSKA come from the germline V gene (reference sequence). Trimming took off 4 bases at V and 3 bases at J, with 16 bases between the two ends. The CDR3 extends over 16 amino acids. The CDR3 DNA reads as TGCAGTGCTAATTCGGTACGGGGCAGCTATAATTCACCCCTCCACTTT. Its translation: CSANSVRGSYNSPLHF.

Ten or more counts support this clonotype. The rearrangement uses TRBV7-8 and TRBJ1-4, with no clear D. Trimming stripped 5 bases from V and 0 bases from J, with 16 bases between. This CDR3 region has 17 residues. Germline CDR1 is SGHVS and CDR2 is FQNEAQ. The CDR3 coding sequence is TGTGCCAGCAGCCTCGGGCGGAAGGGCGCAACTAATGAAAAACTGTTTTTT. Encoded protein: CASSLGRKGATNEKLFF.

This clonotype was detected only a few times. For the CDR3, the DNA is TGCAGCGTTGTTCTTACGGGATCCTACGAGCAGTACTTC. As protein: CSVVLTGSYEQYF. V is TRBV29-1 and J is TRBJ2-7, with D possibly matching TRBD2 (5 bases). Per germline, CDR1 SQVTM and CDR2 ANQGSEA. Trimming stripped 4 bases from V and 1 base from J, with 11 bases between. The CDR3 has 13 amino acids.